A selection of T cell receptor beta chains follows, all from one sample in a study of T cell responses to AZD1222 COVID-19 vaccine. The table came from immunoSEQ multiplex PCR; TCRdb's copy has only in-frame clones and leaves some out. The table has over 45,000 clones, 65% to 80% seen once. This specimen consisted of peripheral blood, obtained on day 0 of AZD1222 vaccination. These receptors all come from an adult in good health. Both conserved end residues are part of each CDR3. D genes are given only for firm matches. A row's size may be missing; if present it is once, few, many or a size class.

NA TRBJ2-2 NA TRBV19 CASMTRDYGELFF TGTGCCAGTATGACCAGAGACTACGGGGAGCTGTTTTTT
NA TRBJ2-7 TRBD1 TRBV11-2 CASSSPDRAYEQYF TGTGCCAGCAGCTCCCCGGACAGGGCCTACGAGCAGTACTTC
NA TRBJ1-1 TRBD1 TRBV19 CASSPGTGFHVVNTEAFF TGTGCCAGTAGTCCCGGGACAGGGTTTCATGTGGTGAACACTGAAGCTTTCTTT
NA TRBJ1-1 NA TRBV2 CASSGDRYTEAFF TGTGCCAGCAGTGGAGATAGGTACACTGAAGCTTTCTTT
NA TRBJ1-1 NA TRBV9 CASSVDQNTEAFF TGTGCCAGCAGCGTAGACCAGAACACTGAAGCTTTCTTT
NA TRBJ1-4 NA TRBV10-3 CGTGDGEKLFF TGTGGGACCGGGGACGGAGAAAAACTGTTTTTT
NA TRBJ2-1 NA TRBV7-2 CASSLQGASSYNEQFF TGTGCCAGCAGCTTACAGGGTGCTAGCTCCTACAATGAGCAGTTCTTC
NA TRBJ2-5 TRBD2 TRBV6-2/TRBV6-3 CASSLGGANQETQYF TGTGCCAGCAGTCTCGGGGGGGCGAACCAAGAGACCCAGTACTTC
NA TRBJ1-2 TRBD1 TRBV6-2/TRBV6-3 CASSYPGQGYGYTF TGTGCCAGCAGTTACCCGGGACAGGGATACGGCTACACCTTC
NA TRBJ1-4 TRBD1 TRBV4-2 CASSQGGQGIEKLFF TGTGCCAGCAGCCAAGGAGGACAGGGGATTGAAAAACTGTTTTTT
NA TRBJ1-2 TRBD1 TRBV6-2/TRBV6-3 CASSYPGQPGSYGYTF TGTGCCAGCAGTTACCCGGGACAGCCGGGGAGCTATGGCTACACCTTC
NA TRBJ1-4 NA TRBV28 CASSLWTRKLFF TGTGCCAGCAGTTTATGGACCAGGAAACTGTTTTTT
NA TRBJ2-1 NA TRBV14 CASSQDWGINEQFF TGTGCCAGCAGCCAAGATTGGGGGATCAATGAGCAGTTCTTC
few TRBJ2-7 NA TRBV15 CATSRDLTPGEQYF TGTGCCACCAGCAGAGATTTAACTCCCGGCGAGCAGTACTTC
NA TRBJ2-3 TRBD2 TRBV28 CASSQAGGTDTQYF TGTGCCAGCAGCCAAGCGGGGGGCACAGATACGCAGTATTTT
NA TRBJ2-5 TRBD2 TRBV7-7 CASSSMGLAGQETQYF TGTGCTAGCAGCTCAATGGGACTAGCGGGACAGGAGACCCAGTACTTC
NA TRBJ2-1 NA TRBV6-2/TRBV6-3 CASSYEGTAYNEQFF TGTGCCAGCAGTTATGAGGGAACCGCCTACAATGAGCAGTTCTTC
NA TRBJ1-5 NA TRBV7-2 CASSLDGTRHQPQHF TGTGCCAGCAGCCTAGACGGGACCCGTCATCAGCCCCAGCATTTT
NA TRBJ1-5 NA TRBV15 CATSMSIYSRGVSNQPQHF TGTGCCACCAGCATGTCGATCTACAGTAGGGGGGTAAGCAATCAGCCCCAGCATTTT
once TRBJ2-3 NA TRBV19 CASSIWGSLTDTQYF TGTGCCAGTAGTATCTGGGGCAGCCTCACAGATACGCAGTATTTT
NA TRBJ1-1 NA TRBV24-1 CATSFWGTEAFF TGTGCCACCAGTTTTTGGGGCACTGAAGCTTTCTTT
few TRBJ2-3 TRBD2 TRBV7-2 CASTRGLAGADTQYF TGTGCCAGCACCAGGGGACTAGCTGGGGCAGATACGCAGTATTTT
NA TRBJ2-1 NA TRBV19 CASSFPSSGGYNEQFF TGTGCCAGTAGTTTCCCTTCGAGTGGCGGCTACAATGAGCAGTTCTTC
few TRBJ1-4 NA TRBV7-6 CASSPPRTVATNEKLFF TGTGCCAGCAGCCCCCCACGTACAGTTGCAACTAATGAAAAACTGTTTTTT
NA TRBJ2-1 NA TRBV27 CASSFISGNLGNEQFF TGTGCCAGCAGTTTCATATCGGGAAACCTAGGTAATGAGCAGTTCTTC
NA TRBJ2-1 TRBD2 TRBV6-2/TRBV6-3 CASSYLTSGRSSYNEQFF TGTGCCAGCAGTTACTTGACTAGCGGGAGAAGTTCCTACAATGAGCAGTTCTTC
few TRBJ2-7 TRBD1 TRBV6-5 CASSRFRDSSYEQYF TGTGCCAGCAGTCGCTTCCGGGACAGTTCCTACGAGCAGTACTTC
NA TRBJ1-6 NA TRBV19 CASSIASSYNSPLHF TGTGCCAGTAGTATTGCGAGCTCCTATAATTCACCCCTCCACTTT
NA TRBJ1-1 NA TRBV19 CASTDGATHTEAFF TGTGCCAGTACCGATGGAGCCACGCACACTGAAGCTTTCTTT
NA TRBJ1-4 TRBD1 TRBV7-8 CASSLRGQANEKLFF TGTGCCAGCAGCTTACGGGGACAGGCTAATGAAAAACTGTTTTTT
NA TRBJ2-2 NA TRBV9 CASSVATSSGELFF TGTGCCAGCAGCGTAGCTACCAGCAGCGGGGAGCTGTTTTTT